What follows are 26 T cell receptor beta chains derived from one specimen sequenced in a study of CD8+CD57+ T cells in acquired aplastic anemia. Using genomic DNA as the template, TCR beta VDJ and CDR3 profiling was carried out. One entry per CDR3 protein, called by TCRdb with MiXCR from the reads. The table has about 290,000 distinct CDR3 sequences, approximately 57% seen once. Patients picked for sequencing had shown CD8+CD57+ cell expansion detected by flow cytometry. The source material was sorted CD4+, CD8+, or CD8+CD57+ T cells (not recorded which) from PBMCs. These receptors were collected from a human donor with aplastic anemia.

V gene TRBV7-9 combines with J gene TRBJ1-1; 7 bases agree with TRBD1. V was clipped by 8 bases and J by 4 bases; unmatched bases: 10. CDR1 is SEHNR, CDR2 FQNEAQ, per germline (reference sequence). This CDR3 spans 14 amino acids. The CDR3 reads CASARVRDSTEAFF. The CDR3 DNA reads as TGTGCCAGCGCCCGTGTTCGGGACAGCACTGAAGCTTTCTTT.

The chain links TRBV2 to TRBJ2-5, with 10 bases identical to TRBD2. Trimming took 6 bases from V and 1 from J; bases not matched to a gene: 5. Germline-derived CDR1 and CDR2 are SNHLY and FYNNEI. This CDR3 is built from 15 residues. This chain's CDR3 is CASRDSGGFQETQYF. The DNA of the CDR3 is TGTGCCAGCAGGGATAGCGGGGGGTTCCAAGAGACCCAGTACTTC.

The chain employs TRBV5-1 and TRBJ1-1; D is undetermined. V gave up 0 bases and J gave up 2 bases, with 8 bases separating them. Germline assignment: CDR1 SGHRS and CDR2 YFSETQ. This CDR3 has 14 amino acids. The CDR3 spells CASSLVRGNTEAFF. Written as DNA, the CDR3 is TGCGCCAGCAGCTTGGTTCGGGGAAACACTGAAGCTTTCTTT.

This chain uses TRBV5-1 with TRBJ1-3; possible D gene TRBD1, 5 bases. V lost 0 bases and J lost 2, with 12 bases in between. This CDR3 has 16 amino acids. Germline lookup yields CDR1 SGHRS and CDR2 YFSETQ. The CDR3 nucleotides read TGCGCCAGCAGCTTGGGGCAGGGAACGGCTGGAAACACCATATATTTT. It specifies CASSLGQGTAGNTIYF.

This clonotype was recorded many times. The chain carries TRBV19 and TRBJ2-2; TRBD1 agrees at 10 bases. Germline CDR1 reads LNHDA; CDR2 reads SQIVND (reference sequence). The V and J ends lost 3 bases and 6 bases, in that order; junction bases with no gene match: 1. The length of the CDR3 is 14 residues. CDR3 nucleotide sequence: TGTGCCAGTAGTATCGGACAGGGGGCCGGGGAGCTGTTTTTT. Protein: CASSIGQGAGELFF.

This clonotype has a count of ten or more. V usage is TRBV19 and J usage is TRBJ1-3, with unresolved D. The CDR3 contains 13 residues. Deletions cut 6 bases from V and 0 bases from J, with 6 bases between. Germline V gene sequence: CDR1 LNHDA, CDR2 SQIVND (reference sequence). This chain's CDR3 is CASSRISGNTIYF. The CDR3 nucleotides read TGTGCCAGTAGCCGGATCTCTGGAAACACCATATATTTT.

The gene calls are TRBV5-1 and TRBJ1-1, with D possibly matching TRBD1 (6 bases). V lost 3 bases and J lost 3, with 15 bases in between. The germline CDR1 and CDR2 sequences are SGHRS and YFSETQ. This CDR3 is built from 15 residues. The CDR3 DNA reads TGCGCCAGCAGCTGGGTCGAGGGGGGAGACACTGAAGCTTTCTTT. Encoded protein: CASSWVEGGDTEAFF.

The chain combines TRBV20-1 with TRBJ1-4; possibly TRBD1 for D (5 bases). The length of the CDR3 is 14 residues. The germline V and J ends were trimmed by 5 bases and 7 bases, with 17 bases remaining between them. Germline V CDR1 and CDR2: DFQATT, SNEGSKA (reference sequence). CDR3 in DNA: TGCAGTGCTTCCGCAGGGAGATGGGGTGAAAAACTGTTTTTT. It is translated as CSASAGRWGEKLFF.

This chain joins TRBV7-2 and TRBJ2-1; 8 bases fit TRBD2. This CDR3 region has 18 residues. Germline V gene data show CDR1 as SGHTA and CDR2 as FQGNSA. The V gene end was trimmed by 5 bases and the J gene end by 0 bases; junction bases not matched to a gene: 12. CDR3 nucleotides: TGTGCCAGCAGCCGCCCCCTGAGGCGGGGGGACTCCTACAATGAGCAGTTCTTC. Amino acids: CASSRPLRRGDSYNEQFF.

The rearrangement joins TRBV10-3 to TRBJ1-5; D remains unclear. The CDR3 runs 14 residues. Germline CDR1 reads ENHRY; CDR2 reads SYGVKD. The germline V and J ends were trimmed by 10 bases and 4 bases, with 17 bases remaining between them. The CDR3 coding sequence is TGTGCCACGTCCGGGCCCTCGCTTAATCAGCCCCAGCATTTT. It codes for CATSGPSLNQPQHF.

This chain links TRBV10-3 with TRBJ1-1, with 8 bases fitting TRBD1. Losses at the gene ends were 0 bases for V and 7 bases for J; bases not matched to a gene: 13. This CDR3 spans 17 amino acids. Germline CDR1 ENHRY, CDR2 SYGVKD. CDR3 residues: CAISESPGQGRRSEAFF. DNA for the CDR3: TGTGCCATCAGTGAGTCCCCAGGACAGGGTCGTAGGAGTGAAGCTTTCTTT.

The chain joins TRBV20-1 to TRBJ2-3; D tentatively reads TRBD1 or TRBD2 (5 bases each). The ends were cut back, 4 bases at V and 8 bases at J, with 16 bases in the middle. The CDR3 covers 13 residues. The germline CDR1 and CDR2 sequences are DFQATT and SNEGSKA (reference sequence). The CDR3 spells CSAMRLEGTTQYF. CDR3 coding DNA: TGCAGTGCTATGAGGCTAGAAGGGACTACGCAGTATTTT.

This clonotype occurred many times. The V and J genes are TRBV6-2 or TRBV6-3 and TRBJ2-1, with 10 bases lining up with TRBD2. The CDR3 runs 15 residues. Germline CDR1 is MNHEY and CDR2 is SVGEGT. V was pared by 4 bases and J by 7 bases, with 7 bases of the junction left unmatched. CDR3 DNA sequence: TGTGCCAGCAGTTCCGGGACTAGCGTTCATAATGAGCAGTTCTTC. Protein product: CASSSGTSVHNEQFF.

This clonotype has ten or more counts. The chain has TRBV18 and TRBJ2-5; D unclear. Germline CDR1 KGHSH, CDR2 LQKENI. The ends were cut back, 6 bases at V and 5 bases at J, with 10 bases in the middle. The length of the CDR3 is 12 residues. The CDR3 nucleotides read TGTGCCAGCTCCCGCAAAGGGGAGACCCAGTACTTC. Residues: CASSRKGETQYF.

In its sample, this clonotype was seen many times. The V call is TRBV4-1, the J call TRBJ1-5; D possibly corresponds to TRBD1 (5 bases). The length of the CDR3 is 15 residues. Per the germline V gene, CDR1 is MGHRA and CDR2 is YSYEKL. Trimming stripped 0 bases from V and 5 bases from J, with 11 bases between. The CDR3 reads CASSQEFQGYQPQHF. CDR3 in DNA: TGCGCCAGCAGCCAAGAATTCCAGGGCTATCAGCCCCAGCATTTT.

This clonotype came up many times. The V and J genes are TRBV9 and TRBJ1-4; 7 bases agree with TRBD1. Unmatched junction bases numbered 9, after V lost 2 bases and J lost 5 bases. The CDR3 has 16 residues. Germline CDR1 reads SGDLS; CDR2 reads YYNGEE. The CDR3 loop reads CASSVRQGPLNEKLFF. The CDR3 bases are TGTGCCAGCAGCGTTCGACAGGGCCCACTAAATGAAAAACTGTTTTTT. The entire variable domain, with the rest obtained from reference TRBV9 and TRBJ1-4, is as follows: DSGVTQTPKHLITATGQRVTLRCSPRSGDLSVYWYQQSLDQGLQFLIQYYNGEERAKGNILERFSAQQFPDLHSELNLSSLELGDSALYFCASSVRQGPLNEKLFFGSGTQLSVL.

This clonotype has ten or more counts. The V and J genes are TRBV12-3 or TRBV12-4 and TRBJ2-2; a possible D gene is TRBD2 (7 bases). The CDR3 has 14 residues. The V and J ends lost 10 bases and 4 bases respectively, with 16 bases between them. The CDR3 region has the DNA TGTGCCACCAACCGGGGGGCCGTCACCGGGGAGCTGTTTTTT. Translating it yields CATNRGAVTGELFF.

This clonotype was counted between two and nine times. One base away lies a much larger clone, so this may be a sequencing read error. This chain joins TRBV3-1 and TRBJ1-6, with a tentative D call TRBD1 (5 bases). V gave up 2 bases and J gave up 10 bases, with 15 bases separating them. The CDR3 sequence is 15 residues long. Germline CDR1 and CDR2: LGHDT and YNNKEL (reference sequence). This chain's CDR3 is CASSQFEGSVSPLHF. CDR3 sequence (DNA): TGTGCCAGCAGCCAATTTGAGGGGAGTGTATCACCCCTCCACTTT.

The CDR3 region is CASSPPQRFRSYGYTF. DNA of the CDR3: TGCGCCAGCAGTCCGCCACAGAGATTCCGATCCTATGGCTACACCTTC. The chain employs TRBV10-1 and TRBJ1-2; D not certain. CDR3 size: 16 residues. V was trimmed by 5 bases and J by 4 bases, leaving 20 bases between them. CDR1 and CDR2 (germline): WNHNN, SYGVQD (reference sequence).

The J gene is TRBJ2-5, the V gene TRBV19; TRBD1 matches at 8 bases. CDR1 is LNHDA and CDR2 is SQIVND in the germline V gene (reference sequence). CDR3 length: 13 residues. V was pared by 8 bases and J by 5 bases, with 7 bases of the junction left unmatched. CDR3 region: CASAGQGLETQYF. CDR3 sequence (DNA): TGTGCCAGTGCCGGACAGGGTTTGGAGACCCAGTACTTC.

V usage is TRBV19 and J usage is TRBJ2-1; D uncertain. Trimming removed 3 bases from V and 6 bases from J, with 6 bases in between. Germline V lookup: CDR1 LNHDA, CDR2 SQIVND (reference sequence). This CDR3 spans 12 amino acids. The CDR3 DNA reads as TGTGCCAGTAGTATTCTCCTCAATGAGCAGTTCTTC. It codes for CASSILLNEQFF.

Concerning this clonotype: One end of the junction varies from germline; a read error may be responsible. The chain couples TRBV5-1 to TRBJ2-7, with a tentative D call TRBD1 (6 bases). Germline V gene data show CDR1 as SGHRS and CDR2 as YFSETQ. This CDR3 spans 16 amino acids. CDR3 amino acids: CASSLATGMVDYEQYF. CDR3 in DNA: TGCGCTAGCAGCTTGGCGACAGGCATGGTGGATTACGAGCAGTACTTC.

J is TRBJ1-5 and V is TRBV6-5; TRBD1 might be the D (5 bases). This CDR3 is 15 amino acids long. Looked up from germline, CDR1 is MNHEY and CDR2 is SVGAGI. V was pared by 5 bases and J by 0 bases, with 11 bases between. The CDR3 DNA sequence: TGTGCCAGCAGTGACGACAGTCATAGCAATCAGCCCCAGCATTTT. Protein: CASSDDSHSNQPQHF.

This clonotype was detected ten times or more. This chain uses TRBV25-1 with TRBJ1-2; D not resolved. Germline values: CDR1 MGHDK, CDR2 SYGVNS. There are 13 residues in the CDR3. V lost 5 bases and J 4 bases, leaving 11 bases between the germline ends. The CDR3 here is CASSKALGYGYTF. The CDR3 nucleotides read TGTGCCAGCAGTAAGGCTCTCGGCTATGGCTACACCTTC.

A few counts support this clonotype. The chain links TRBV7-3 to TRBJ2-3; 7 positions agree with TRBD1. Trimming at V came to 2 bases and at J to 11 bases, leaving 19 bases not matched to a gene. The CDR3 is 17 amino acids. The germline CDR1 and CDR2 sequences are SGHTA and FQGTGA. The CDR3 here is CASSLRPGTASYNEQYF. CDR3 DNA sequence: TGTGCCAGCAGCTTACGGCCAGGGACAGCGTCCTACAATGAGCAGTATTTT.

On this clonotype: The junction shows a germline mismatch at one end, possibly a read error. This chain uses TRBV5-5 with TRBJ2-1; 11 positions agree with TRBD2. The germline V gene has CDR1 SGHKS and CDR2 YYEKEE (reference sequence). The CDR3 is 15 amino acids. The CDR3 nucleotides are TGCGCCAGCAGCCAGGGACTAGCGGCCTACAATGAGCAGTCCTTC. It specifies CASSQGLAAYNEQSF. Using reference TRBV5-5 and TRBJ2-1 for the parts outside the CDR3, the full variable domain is DAGVTQSPTHLIKTRGQQVTLRCSPISGHKSVSWYQQVLGQGPQFIFQYYEKEERGRGNFPDRFSARQFPNYSSELNVNALLLGDSALYLCASSQGLAAYNEQSFGPGTRLTVL.